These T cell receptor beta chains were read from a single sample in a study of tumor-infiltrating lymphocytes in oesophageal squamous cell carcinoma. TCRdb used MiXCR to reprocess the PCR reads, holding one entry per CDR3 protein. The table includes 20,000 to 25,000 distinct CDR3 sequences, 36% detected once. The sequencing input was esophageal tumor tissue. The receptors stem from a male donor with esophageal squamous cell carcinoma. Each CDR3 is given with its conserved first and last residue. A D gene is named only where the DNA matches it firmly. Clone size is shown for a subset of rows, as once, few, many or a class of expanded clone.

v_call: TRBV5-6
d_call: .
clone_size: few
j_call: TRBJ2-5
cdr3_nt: TGTGCCAGCAGCTTTAGACAATGGGTCACAGAGACCCAGTACTTC
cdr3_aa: CASSFRQWVTETQYF

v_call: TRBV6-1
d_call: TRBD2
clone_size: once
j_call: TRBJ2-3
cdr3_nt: TGTGCCAGCAGTGAAGCTCTAGCGGGAGGGGTAACGCAGTATTTT
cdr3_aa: CASSEALAGGVTQYF

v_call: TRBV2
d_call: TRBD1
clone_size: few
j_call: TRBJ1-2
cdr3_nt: TGTGCCAGCACTGCCGGGACAGGGGCTCGCGGCTACACCTTC
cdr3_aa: CASTAGTGARGYTF

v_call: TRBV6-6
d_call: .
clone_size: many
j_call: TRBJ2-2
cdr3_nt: TGTGCCAGCAGTTACGGCAAAAACACCGGGGAGCTGTTTTTT
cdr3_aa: CASSYGKNTGELFF

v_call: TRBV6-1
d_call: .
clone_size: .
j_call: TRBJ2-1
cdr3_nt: TGTGCCAGCAGTGTCCGACTAGTAAATGAGCAGTTCTTC
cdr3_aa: CASSVRLVNEQFF

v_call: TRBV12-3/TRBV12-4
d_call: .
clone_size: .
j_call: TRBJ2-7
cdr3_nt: TGTGCCAGCAATATAGGACGAGGGGACAATGAGCAGTACTTC
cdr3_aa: CASNIGRGDNEQYF

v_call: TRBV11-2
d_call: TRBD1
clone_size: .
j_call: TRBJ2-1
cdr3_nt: TGTGCCAGCAGCTTAATGCAGGGGGCGTACAATGAGCAGTTCTTC
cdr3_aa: CASSLMQGAYNEQFF

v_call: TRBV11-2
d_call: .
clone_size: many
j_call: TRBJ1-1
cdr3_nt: TGTGCCAGCAATCGACAGGTAGGAGGCACTGAAGCTTTCTTT
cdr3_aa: CASNRQVGGTEAFF

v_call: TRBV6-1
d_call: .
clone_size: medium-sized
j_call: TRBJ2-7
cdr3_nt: TGTGCCAGCAGTGAGCAGGAAAACTCCTACGAGCAGTACTTC
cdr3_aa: CASSEQENSYEQYF

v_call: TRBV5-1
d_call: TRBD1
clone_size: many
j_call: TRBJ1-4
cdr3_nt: TGCGCCAGCAGCCCACAGGGGGTTAATGAAAAACTGTTTTTT
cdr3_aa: CASSPQGVNEKLFF

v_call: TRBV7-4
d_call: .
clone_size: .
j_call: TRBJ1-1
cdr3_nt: TGTGCCAGCAGCTTAAACGTAGCTTTCTTT
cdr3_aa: CASSLNVAFF

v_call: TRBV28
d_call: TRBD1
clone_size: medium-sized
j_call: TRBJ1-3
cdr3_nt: TGTGCCAGCGGCCGGGACAGCTCTGGAAACACCATATATTTT
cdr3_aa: CASGRDSSGNTIYF

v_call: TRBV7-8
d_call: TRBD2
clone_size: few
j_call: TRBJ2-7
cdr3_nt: TGTGCCAGCAGCCTCAGCGGGAGCGAGCAGTACTTC
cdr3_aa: CASSLSGSEQYF

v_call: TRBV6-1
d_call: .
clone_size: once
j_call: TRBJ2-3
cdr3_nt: TGTGCCAGCAGTTACGGAACCACAGATACGCAGTATTTT
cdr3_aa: CASSYGTTDTQYF

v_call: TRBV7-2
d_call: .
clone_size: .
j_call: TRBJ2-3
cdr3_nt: TGTGCCAGCAGACTAGCCCCCTTAGCAGATACGCAGTATTTT
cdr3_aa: CASRLAPLADTQYF

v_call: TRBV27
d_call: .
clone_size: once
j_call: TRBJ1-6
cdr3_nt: TGTGCCAGCAGTTTGAACAGGAGCGAACCCCTCCACTTT
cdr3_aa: CASSLNRSEPLHF

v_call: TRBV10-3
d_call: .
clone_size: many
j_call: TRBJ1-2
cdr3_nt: TGTGCCATCATCGACGGGGGTTATGGCTACACCTTC
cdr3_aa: CAIIDGGYGYTF

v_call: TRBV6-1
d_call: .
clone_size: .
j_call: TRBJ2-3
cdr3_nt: TGTGCCAGCGGACTAGGGGGCCGAGCAGATACGCAGTATTTT
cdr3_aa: CASGLGGRADTQYF

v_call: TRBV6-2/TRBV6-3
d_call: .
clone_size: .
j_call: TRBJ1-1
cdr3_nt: TGTGCCAGCAGTTTTGGGGGGTGGACTGAAGCTTTCTTT
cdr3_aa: CASSFGGWTEAFF

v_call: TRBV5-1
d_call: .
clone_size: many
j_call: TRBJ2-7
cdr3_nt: TGCGCCAGCAACGGGGAAGGAACCTTATACGAGCAGTACTTC
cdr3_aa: CASNGEGTLYEQYF

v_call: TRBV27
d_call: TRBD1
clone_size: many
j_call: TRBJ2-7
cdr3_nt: TGTGCCAGCAGTAGGGACAGGGGATGGAACGAGCAGTACTTC
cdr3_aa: CASSRDRGWNEQYF

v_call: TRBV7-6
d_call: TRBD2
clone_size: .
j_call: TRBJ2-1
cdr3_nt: TGTGCCAGCAGCCCAGCAGCTAGCGGGAGCTACAATGAGCAGTTCTTC
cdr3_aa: CASSPAASGSYNEQFF

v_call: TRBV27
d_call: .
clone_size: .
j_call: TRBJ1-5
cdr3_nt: TGTGCCAGCAGGGAGGGAGGGGAGAGAGATCAGCCCCAGCATTTT
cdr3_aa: CASREGGERDQPQHF